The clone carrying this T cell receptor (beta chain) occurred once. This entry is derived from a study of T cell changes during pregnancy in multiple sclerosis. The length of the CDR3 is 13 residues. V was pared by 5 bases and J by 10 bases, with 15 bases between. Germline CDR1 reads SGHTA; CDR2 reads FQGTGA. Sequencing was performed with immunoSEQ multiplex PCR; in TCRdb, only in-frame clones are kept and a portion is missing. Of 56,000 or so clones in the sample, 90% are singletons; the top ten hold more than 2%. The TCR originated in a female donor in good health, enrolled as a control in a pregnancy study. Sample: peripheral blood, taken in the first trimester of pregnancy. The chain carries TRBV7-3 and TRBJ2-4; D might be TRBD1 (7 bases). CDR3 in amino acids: CASSTPGDSIQYF. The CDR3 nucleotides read TGTGCCAGCAGCACTCCGGGGGACAGTATTCAGTACTTC.